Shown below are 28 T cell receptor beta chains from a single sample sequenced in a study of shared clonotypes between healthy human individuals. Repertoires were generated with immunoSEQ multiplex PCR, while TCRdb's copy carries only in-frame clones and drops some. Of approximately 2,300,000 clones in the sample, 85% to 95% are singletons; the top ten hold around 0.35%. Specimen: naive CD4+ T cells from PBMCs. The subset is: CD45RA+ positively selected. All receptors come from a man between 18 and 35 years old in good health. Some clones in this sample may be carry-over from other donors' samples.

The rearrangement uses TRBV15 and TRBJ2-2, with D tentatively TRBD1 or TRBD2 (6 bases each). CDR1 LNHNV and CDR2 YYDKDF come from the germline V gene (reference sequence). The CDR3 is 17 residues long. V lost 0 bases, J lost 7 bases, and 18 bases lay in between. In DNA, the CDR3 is TGTGCCACCAGCAGAGATCGGACCCCTAGGGGGGTCGGGGAGCTGTTTTTT. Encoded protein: CATSRDRTPRGVGELFF.

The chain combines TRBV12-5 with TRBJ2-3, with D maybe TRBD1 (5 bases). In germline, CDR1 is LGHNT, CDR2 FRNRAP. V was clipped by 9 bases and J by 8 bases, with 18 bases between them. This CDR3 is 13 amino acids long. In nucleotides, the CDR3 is TGTGCTAGCAGCCTAGGGGTCCCCGGTACGCAGTATTTT. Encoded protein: CASSLGVPGTQYF.

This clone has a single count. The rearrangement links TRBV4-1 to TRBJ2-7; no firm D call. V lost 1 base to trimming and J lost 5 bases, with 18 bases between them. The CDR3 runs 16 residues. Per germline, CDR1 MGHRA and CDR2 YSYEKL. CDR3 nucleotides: TGCGCCAGCAGCCAAGGACCCATCAGTTGGACGGACGAGCAGTACTTC. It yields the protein CASSQGPISWTDEQYF.

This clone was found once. The CDR3 DNA follows: TGTGCCAGCAGCTTATATCTAGCGGGAGCTCCAGAGACCCAGTACTTC. Protein sequence: CASSLYLAGAPETQYF. The gene calls are TRBV7-7 and TRBJ2-5, with 10 bases fitting TRBD2. This CDR3 is 16 amino acids long. The junction had 7 bases not matched to a gene; V was cut back by 2 bases and J by 4 bases. Germline V gives CDR1 SSHAT, CDR2 FNYEAQ (reference sequence).

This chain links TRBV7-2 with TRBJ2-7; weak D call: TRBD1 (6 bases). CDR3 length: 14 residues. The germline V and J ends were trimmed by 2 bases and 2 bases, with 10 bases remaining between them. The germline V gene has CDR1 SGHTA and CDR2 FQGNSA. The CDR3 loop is CASSLNRAAYEQYF. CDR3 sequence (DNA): TGTGCCAGCAGCTTAAACAGGGCCGCCTACGAGCAGTACTTC.

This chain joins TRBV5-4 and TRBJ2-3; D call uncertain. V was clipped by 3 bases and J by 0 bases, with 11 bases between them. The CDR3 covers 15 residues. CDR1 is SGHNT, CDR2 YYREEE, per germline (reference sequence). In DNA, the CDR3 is TGTGCCAGCAGCTCCGCGCGGAGAAGCACAGATACGCAGTATTTT. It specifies CASSSARRSTDTQYF.

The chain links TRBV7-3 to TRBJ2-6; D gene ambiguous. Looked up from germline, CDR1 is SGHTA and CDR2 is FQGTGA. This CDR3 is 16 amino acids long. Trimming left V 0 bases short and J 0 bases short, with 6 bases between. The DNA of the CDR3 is TGTGCCAGCAGCTTAACCAGGACCTCTGGGGCCAACGTCCTGACTTTC. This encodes CASSLTRTSGANVLTF.

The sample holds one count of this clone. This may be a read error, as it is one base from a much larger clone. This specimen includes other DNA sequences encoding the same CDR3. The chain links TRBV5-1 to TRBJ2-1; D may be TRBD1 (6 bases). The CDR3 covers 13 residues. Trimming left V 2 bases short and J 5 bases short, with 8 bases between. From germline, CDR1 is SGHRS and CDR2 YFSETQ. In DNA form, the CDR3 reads TGCGCCAGCAGCTTCGGACAGAACAATGAGCAGTTCTTC. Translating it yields CASSFGQNNEQFF.

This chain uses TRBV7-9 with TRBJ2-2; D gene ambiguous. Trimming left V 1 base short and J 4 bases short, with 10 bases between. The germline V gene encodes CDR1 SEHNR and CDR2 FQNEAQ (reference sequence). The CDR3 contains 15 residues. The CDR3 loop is CASSLGRGSTGELFF. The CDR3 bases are TGTGCCAGCAGCTTAGGGCGTGGGTCCACCGGGGAGCTGTTTTTT.

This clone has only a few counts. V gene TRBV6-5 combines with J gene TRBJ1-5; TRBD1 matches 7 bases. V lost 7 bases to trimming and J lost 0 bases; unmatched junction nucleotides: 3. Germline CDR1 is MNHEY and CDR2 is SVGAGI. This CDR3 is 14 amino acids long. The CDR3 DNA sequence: TGTGCCAGCACCAACAGGGGTAGCAATCAGCCCCAGCATTTT. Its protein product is CASTNRGSNQPQHF.

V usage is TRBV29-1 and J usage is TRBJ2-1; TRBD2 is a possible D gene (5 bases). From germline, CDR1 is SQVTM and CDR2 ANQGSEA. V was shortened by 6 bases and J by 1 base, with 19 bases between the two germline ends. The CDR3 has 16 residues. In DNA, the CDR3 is TGCAGCGTAGGGAGACGTCCGGGGATGTCCTACAATGAGCAGTTCTTC. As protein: CSVGRRPGMSYNEQFF.

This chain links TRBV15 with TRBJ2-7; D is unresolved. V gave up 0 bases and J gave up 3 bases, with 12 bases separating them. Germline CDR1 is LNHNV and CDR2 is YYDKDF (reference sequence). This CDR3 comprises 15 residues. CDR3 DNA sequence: TGTGCCACCAGCAGAGATCCCGGGCCGGGCTACGAGCAGTACTTC. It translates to CATSRDPGPGYEQYF.

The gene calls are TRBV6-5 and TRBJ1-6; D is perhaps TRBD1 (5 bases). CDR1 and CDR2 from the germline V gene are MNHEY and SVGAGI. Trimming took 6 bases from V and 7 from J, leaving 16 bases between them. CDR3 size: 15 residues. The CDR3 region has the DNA TGTGCCAGCAGGAGCGAAGGGACGGGAAATTCACCCCTCCACTTT. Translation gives CASRSEGTGNSPLHF.

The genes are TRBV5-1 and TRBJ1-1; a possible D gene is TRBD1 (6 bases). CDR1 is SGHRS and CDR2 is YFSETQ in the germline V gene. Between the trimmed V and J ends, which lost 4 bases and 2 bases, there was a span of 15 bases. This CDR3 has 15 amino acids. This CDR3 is CASSAGQPINTEAFF. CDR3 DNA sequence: TGCGCCAGCAGCGCCGGACAGCCGATTAACACTGAAGCTTTCTTT.

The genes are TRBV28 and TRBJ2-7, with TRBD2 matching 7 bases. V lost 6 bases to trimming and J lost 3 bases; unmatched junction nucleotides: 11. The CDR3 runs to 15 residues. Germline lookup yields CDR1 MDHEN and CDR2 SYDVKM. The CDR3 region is CASRPPWGGGYEQYF. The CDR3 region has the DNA TGTGCCAGCAGGCCACCCTGGGGGGGAGGCTACGAGCAGTACTTC.

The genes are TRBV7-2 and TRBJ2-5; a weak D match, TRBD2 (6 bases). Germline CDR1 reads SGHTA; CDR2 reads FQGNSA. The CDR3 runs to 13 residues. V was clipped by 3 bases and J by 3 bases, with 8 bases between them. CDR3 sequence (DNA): TGTGCCAGCAGCTTGCCGGGAGAAGAGACCCAGTACTTC. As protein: CASSLPGEETQYF. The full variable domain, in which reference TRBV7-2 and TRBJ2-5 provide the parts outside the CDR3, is GAGVSQSPSNKVTEKGKDVELRCDPISGHTALYWYRQSLGQGLEFLIYFQGNSAPDKSGLPSDRFSAERTGGSVSTLTIQRTQQEDSAVYLCASSLPGEETQYFGPGTRLLVL.

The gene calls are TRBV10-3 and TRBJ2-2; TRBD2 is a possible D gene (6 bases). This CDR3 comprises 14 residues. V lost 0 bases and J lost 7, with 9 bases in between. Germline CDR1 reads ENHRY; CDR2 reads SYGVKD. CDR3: CAISESGGIGELFF. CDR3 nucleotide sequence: TGTGCCATCAGTGAGTCGGGGGGAATCGGGGAGCTGTTTTTT.

CDR3: CASSLVGRGGEKLFF. The CDR3 DNA reads as TGTGCCAGCAGCTTAGTCGGGAGGGGCGGGGAAAAACTGTTTTTT. The chain is built from TRBV7-2 and TRBJ1-4; D perhaps matches TRBD1 (5 bases). Germline CDR1 and CDR2: SGHTA and FQGNSA. Trimming removed 1 base from V and 8 bases from J, with 14 bases in between. The CDR3 totals 15 residues.

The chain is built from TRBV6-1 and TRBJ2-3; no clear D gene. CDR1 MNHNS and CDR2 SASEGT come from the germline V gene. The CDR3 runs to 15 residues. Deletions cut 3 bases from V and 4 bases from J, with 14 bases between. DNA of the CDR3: TGTGCCAGCAGTGAGCCTACCCTGGTCCCAGATACGCAGTATTTT. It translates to CASSEPTLVPDTQYF.

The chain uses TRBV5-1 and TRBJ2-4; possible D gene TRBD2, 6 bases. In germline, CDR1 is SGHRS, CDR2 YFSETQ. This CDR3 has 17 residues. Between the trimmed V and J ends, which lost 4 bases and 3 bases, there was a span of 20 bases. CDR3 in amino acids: CASSVQQALGGKNIQYF. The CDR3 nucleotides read TGCGCCAGCAGCGTTCAACAGGCTCTCGGGGGCAAAAACATTCAGTACTTC.

CDR3 coding DNA: TGCGCCAGCAGGGAATCGGGTTCTGGAAACACCATATATTTT. It encodes CASRESGSGNTIYF. The chain links TRBV10-2 to TRBJ1-3; D uncertain. Germline CDR1 reads WSHSY; CDR2 reads SAAADI. The CDR3 is 14 residues long. V was shortened by 6 bases and J by 1 base, with 10 bases between the two germline ends.

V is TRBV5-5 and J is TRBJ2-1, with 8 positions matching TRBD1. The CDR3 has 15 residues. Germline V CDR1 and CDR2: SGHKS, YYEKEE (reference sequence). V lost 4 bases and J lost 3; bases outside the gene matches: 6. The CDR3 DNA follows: TGTGCCAGCAGCGGCGGGACAGGCCTCTACAATGAGCAGTTCTTC. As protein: CASSGGTGLYNEQFF.

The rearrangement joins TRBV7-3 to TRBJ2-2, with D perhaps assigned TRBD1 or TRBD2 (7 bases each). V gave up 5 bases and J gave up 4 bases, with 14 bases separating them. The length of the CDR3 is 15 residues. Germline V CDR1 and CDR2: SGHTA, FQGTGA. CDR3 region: CASSQGVAGTGELFF. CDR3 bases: TGTGCCAGCAGCCAGGGGGTAGCGGGCACCGGGGAGCTGTTTTTT.

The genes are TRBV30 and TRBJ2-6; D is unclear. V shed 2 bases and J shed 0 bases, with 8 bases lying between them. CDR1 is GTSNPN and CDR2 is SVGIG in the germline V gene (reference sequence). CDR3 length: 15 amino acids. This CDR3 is CAWSRGTSGANVLTF. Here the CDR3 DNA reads TGTGCCTGGAGTCGTGGAACCTCTGGGGCCAACGTCCTGACTTTC.

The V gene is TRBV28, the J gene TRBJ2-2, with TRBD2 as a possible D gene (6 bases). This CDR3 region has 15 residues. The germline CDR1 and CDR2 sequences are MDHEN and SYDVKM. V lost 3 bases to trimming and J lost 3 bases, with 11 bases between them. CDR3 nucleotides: TGTGCCAGCAGTTTGAGGTGGGAGGACACCGGGGAGCTGTTTTTT. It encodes CASSLRWEDTGELFF.

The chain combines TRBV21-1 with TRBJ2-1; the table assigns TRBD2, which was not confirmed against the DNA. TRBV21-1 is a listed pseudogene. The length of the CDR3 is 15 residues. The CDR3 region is CASSKIRVSYNEQFF. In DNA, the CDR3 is TGTGCCAGCAGCAAAATTCGGGTCTCCTACAATGAGCAGTTCTTC.

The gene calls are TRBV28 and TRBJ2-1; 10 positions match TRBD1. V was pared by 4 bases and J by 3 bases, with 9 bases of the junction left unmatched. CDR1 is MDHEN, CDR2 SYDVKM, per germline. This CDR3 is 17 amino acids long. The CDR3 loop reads CASSSLPGTGVYNEQFF. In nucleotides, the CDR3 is TGTGCCAGCAGTTCCCTCCCCGGGACAGGGGTCTACAATGAGCAGTTCTTC.

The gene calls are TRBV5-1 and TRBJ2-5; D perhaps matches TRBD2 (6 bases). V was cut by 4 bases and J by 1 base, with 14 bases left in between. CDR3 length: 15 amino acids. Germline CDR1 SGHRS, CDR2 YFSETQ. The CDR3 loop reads CASSRGGSGQETQYF. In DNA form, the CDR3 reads TGCGCCAGCAGCCGTGGTGGTAGCGGCCAAGAGACCCAGTACTTC.